Sequencing of this TCR beta chain was carried out in a study of prognosis after radiotherapy for stage I lung cancer. General observations from the study: Lower values of Shannon entropy after stereotactic body radiation therapy were seen in patients who developed distant metastases.

This clonotype was picked up many times. Its matching antigen is unknown. From genomic DNA, TCR beta CDR3 was amplified by two-round multiplex PCR. Round-one PCR had primers specific to each TRBV and TRBJ gene. Via MiXCR, TCRdb re-called the multiplex PCR reads, giving one row per CDR3 protein. The table has about 51,000 distinct CDR3 sequences, approximately 30% seen once; the top ten hold about 8.3%. This CDR3 has 13 amino acids. Germline assignment: CDR1 MDHEN and CDR2 SYDVKM. The sample was PBMCs, taken before or after stereotactic body radiation therapy (not recorded which). The chain links TRBV28 to TRBJ1-5; no firm D call. The sequence was collected from a donor aged 50 or older with non-small cell lung cancer. This chain's CDR3 is CATEQYSNQPQHF. CDR3 sequence (DNA): TGTGCGACGGAACAATATAGCAATCAGCCCCAGCATTTT. Variable domain in full (rest from reference TRBV28 and TRBJ1-5): DVKVTQSSRYLVKRTGEKVFLECVQDMDHENMFWYRQDPGLGLRLIYFSYDVKMKEKGDIPEGYSVSREKKERFSLILESASTNQTSMYLCATEQYSNQPQHFGDGTRLSIL.